The rows below give T cell receptor beta chains drawn from one sample of a study of shared clonotypes between healthy human individuals. The table came from immunoSEQ multiplex PCR; TCRdb's copy has only in-frame clones and leaves some out. This table has 740,000 or so clones, less than 80% appearing once. The sequenced material came from memory CD4+ T cells sorted from blood. Every receptor here comes from a woman aged 25-40 years in good health. The conserved cysteine and the conserved F or W are not part of the CDR3 here.

v_call	cdr3_aa
TRBV7-3	ASSRGLAGANTGELF
TRBV28	ASSGTGKPTYEQY
TRBV18	ASSPPLVSSYNEQF
TRBV6-5	ASSPFREQFLEQY
TRBV6-5	ASRTGGKVEQF
TRBV30	AWKAGTAWREGQY
TRBV7-9	ASSLVGAVSYEQY
TRBV27	ASRGVDVVGANVLT
TRBV14	ASSQARHYGYT
TRBV28	ASSSTGAGRATQY
TRBV29-1	STNSGSEQETQY
TRBV29-1	SVDSRSSYNEQF
TRBV18	ASSQGGANTGELF
TRBV5-1	ASSSGPVNNEKLF
TRBV7-2	ASSFGGTGGTDTQY
TRBV5-4	ASSLQSTGFTGNTIY
TRBV19	ASSIGLAQTYEQY
TRBV6-6	ASSGGLALDTQY
TRBV5-4	ASSLPSGQETQY
TRBV10-3	AIKSGQGNTIY
TRBV19	ASSRGQGGDTEAF
TRBV6-6	ASSHHTQSGIQY
TRBV2	ASGLGYSNQPQH
TRBV6-5	ASPGAWGETQY
TRBV4-2	ASSQDDLASYEQY